These T cell receptor beta chains were read from a single sample in a study of shared clonotypes between healthy human individuals. TCRdb's copy holds only in-frame clones and misses some; the assay was immunoSEQ multiplex PCR. The table lists more than 2 million clones, just over 90% of them singletons. The sample comprised naive CD8+ T cells from PBMCs. The receptor set was obtained from a man between 18 and 35 years old in good health. Some clones in this sample may be carry-over from other donors' samples. Each CDR3 is given with its conserved first and last residue. Only part of the rows carry a size: once, few, many, or a class if the clone is expanded.

size,V,length,CDR3
NA,TRBV5-5,17,CASTPGGYAWTNTEAFF
once,TRBV4-1,13,CASSPFPGDEQFF
NA,TRBV7-9,18,CASSLGGVSGFLVYEQYF
few,TRBV4-3,15,CASSPSYNSNQPQHF
NA,TRBV28,16,CASSVPQRDGPYEQYF
NA,TRBV28,13,CASSPRSRRTIYF
NA,TRBV10-2,14,CASSTAGKYNEQFF
NA,TRBV7-9,14,CASSVGGRSYEQYF
NA,TRBV14,17,CASSQDWASDHTGELFF
NA,TRBV7-9,15,CASSTTGPQNYGYTF
NA,TRBV6-1,14,CASSEVTSIQPQHF
NA,TRBV7-3,14,CASGSRGSTDTQYF
NA,TRBV9,15,CASSVGDNGNPEAFF
NA,TRBV9,14,CASSPSGLYYEQYF
NA,TRBV4-1,16,CASSHPRDLNQETQYF
NA,TRBV28,13,CASMRQGPYEQYF
NA,TRBV7-9,16,CASSLGGTGFAETQYF
NA,TRBV28,15,CASSLLRTGGNEQFF
NA,TRBV11-2,16,CASSPQEGPLSYEQYF
NA,TRBV7-2,17,CASSPTPRGVGVGELFF
NA,TRBV6-1,16,CASSVSGRYNTGELFF
NA,TRBV4-3,14,CASSQVGGTYEQYF
NA,TRBV7-2,14,CASSGPGQKDGYTF
NA,TRBV12-1,16,CASSCLAGGTVNEQFF
NA,TRBV11-2,15,CASSLGLAVTGELFF
NA,TRBV27,14,CASSFVSFGSPLHF
NA,TRBV14,15,CASSRGTGRRDTQYF
once,TRBV10-2,14,CASSVTGITDTQYF
once,TRBV5-8,11,CASSSAYEQYF
NA,TRBV6-5,15,CASSLWTGILYEQYF
once,TRBV2,16,CASSEAAGTGYNEQFF
NA,TRBV15,14,CATSSGQGAYEQYF
NA,TRBV11-2,14,CASSSRTSDYEQYF
NA,TRBV28,14,CATVLAGEYNEQFF
once,TRBV27,13,CASSWGYSQPQHF
NA,TRBV27,15,CASSRRLAGVTEQFF
NA,TRBV5-1,11,CASRQRGRAFF
NA,TRBV7-7,15,CASSSTGTYPGEQYF
NA,TRBV28,15,CASRREAATNEKLFF
NA,TRBV7-6,15,CASSFVWGQGETQYF
NA,TRBV28,15,CASSPRTGSIYEQYF
NA,TRBV7-9,15,CASSLGGLARLEQFF
NA,TRBV27,15,CASKTYRGRGDTQYF
NA,TRBV27,13,CASSWTQVGGYTF
NA,TRBV10-2,14,CASRDRVQADTQYF
NA,TRBV28,16,CASSPLLWKGTDTQYF
once,TRBV27,15,CASSLLAGANNEQFF
NA,TRBV5-1,16,CASSYLAGEIFGELFF
NA,TRBV19,15,CASSISPSAGNTIYF
NA,TRBV12-5,15,CASGLHPGLGETQYF
NA,TRBV4-3,15,CASSPWIDRNTEAFF
NA,TRBV7-6,16,CASSSRGYGDRLAQYF
NA,TRBV11-3,14,CASSLGAPYNEQFF
NA,TRBV13,16,CASSLQPGARGETQYF
NA,TRBV29-1,15,CSVTDRVGTTGELFF